The 22 T cell receptor beta chains reported below all come from one sample, sequenced in a study of cytomegalovirus exposure and HLA in healthy donors. 13 Jbeta primers and 60 Vbeta primers were used for the PCR. TCRdb's table, derived via immunoSEQ multiplex PCR, lists solely in-frame clones and lacks some. This table lists 80,000 to 95,000 clones. Sequencing used PBMCs. These receptor sequences come from a man aged 45-65 years in good health and CMV-seropositive.

J is TRBJ2-1 and V is TRBV15; 9 bases agree with TRBD2. The CDR3 is 16 residues long. Germline V gene sequence: CDR1 LNHNV, CDR2 YYDKDF (reference sequence). Germline trimming cut 3 bases from V and 8 bases from J; bases unmatched to any gene: 11. The CDR3 region has the DNA TGTGCCACCAGCAGTCATAGCGGGAGAAATCAATATGAGCAGTTCTTC. Amino acids: CATSSHSGRNQYEQFF.

The V and J genes are TRBV4-3 and TRBJ2-3; 12 bases agree with TRBD2. Germline loops: CDR1 LGHNA, CDR2 YSLEER. The trim removed 0 bases at V and 2 bases at J, leaving 9 bases unmatched. The CDR3 runs to 19 residues. The CDR3 nucleotides are TGCGCCAGCAGCCAAGATCCATCCCTAGCGGGAGGGCCCACAGATACGCAGTATTTT. This translates into CASSQDPSLAGGPTDTQYF.

The rearrangement links TRBV5-1 to TRBJ1-1, with no clear D. Trimming cost V 0 bases and J 7 bases, with 13 bases left between them. Germline V CDR1 and CDR2: SGHRS, YFSETQ. The CDR3 extends over 14 amino acids. Here the CDR3 reads CASSLGEPRGEAFF. CDR3 DNA: TGCGCCAGCAGCTTGGGGGAACCTCGGGGTGAAGCTTTCTTT. Looking up the rest from reference TRBV5-1 and TRBJ1-1 gives the full variable domain: KAGVTQTPRYLIKTRGQQVTLSCSPISGHRSVSWYQQTPGQGLQFLFEYFSETQRNKGNFPGRFSGRQFSNSRSEMNVSTLELGDSALYLCASSLGEPRGEAFFGQGTRLTVV.

The chain joins TRBV11-2 to TRBJ2-1; the D gene is possibly TRBD1 (5 bases). Trimming removed 5 bases at V and 6 bases at J, with 17 bases between. The CDR3 extends over 15 amino acids. From germline, CDR1 is SGHAT and CDR2 FQNNGV. The CDR3 DNA reads TGTGCCAGCAGCGACCCCGCAGGGATTAGCAATGAGCAGTTCTTC. Translating gives CASSDPAGISNEQFF.

The chain combines TRBV6-1 with TRBJ1-5; D is unresolved. The germline CDR1 and CDR2 sequences are MNHNS and SASEGT. The CDR3 totals 14 residues. Trimming stripped 2 bases from V and 2 bases from J, with 7 bases between. The CDR3, as DNA: TGTGCCAGCAGTGAACCCGGGGGCAATCAGCCCCAGCATTTT. It is translated as CASSEPGGNQPQHF.

The genes are TRBV4-3 and TRBJ1-5; 9 nucleotides line up with TRBD1. The CDR3 length is 17 residues. J gave up 7 bases and V 0 bases, and 10 bases lay outside the gene matches. CDR1 is LGHNA and CDR2 is YSLEER in the germline V gene. For the CDR3, the DNA is TGCGCCAGCAGCCAAGATCGCAGGACAGGGGCAGACCAGCCCCAGCATTTT. It translates to CASSQDRRTGADQPQHF.

The V and J genes are TRBV19 and TRBJ2-2; a weak D match, TRBD2 (5 bases). Trimming pared 2 bases from V and 1 base from J, leaving 8 bases between. Germline CDR1 is LNHDA and CDR2 is SQIVND (reference sequence). This CDR3 has 15 amino acids. The CDR3 loop is CASSIPRENTGELFF. The CDR3 nucleotides are TGTGCCAGTAGTATACCCCGGGAGAACACCGGGGAGCTGTTTTTT.

The chain uses TRBV5-6 and TRBJ1-1, with TRBD1 matching 7 bases. The CDR3 has 16 amino acids. The J segment lost 0 bases and the V segment lost 4 bases, leaving 9 bases of the junction unmatched. The V gene's germline CDR1 is SGHDT and CDR2 YYEEEE. This CDR3 reads CASSQTGQGVNTEAFF. In DNA form, the CDR3 reads TGTGCCAGCAGCCAAACAGGCCAGGGGGTGAACACTGAAGCTTTCTTT. Based on the CDR3 plus reference TRBV5-6 and TRBJ1-1, the full variable domain is DAGVTQSPTHLIKTRGQQVTLRCSPKSGHDTVSWYQQALGQGPQFIFQYYEEEERQRGNFPDRFSGHQFPNYSSELNVNALLLGDSALYLCASSQTGQGVNTEAFFGQGTRLTVV.

V is TRBV4-1 and J is TRBJ2-5; 9 bases fit TRBD2. CDR3 length: 15 residues. J gave up 5 bases and V 1 base, and 5 bases lay outside the gene matches. Germline CDR1 is MGHRA and CDR2 is YSYEKL. CDR3 coding DNA: TGCGCCAGCAGCCAAGTTGGGACTAGCTACGAGACCCAGTACTTC. Its translation is CASSQVGTSYETQYF.

The chain carries TRBV5-1 and TRBJ2-5; tentatively, D is TRBD2 (6 bases). From germline, CDR1 is SGHRS and CDR2 YFSETQ. This CDR3 is built from 13 residues. Trimming cost V 3 bases and J 2 bases, with 8 bases left between them. This CDR3 is CASSWRGQETQYF. In DNA form, the CDR3 reads TGCGCCAGCAGCTGGCGGGGTCAAGAGACCCAGTACTTC.

The chain recombines TRBV27 with TRBJ1-1; D call uncertain. Germline loops: CDR1 MNHEY, CDR2 SMNVEV (reference sequence). The CDR3 extends over 14 amino acids. With 3 bases removed from V and 4 bases from J, the gap between germline ends came to 12 bases. CDR3 DNA: TGTGCCAGCAGTTTGTCGGCGAGAGGCACTGAAGCTTTCTTT. Translation: CASSLSARGTEAFF.

V and J are TRBV5-8 and TRBJ1-1; TRBD1 aligns across 9 bases. The CDR3 loop spans 15 amino acids. The V segment lost 3 bases and the J segment 4 bases; nucleotides outside the gene matches: 7. Germline V gives CDR1 SGHTS, CDR2 YDEGEE. In DNA, the CDR3 is TGTGCCAGCAGCTCACACAGGGGGCTTGTCACTGAAGCTTTCTTT. Translated: CASSSHRGLVTEAFF.

About this clone: The sample has other DNA sequences that encode this CDR3 too. The chain joins TRBV19 to TRBJ1-1, with 12 bases fitting TRBD1. V shed 7 bases, J shed 4 bases, and the junction held 10 bases outside the gene matches. The CDR3 covers 16 residues. Germline V gives CDR1 LNHDA, CDR2 SQIVND (reference sequence). CDR3 DNA: TGTGCCAGTAACGGCGGGACAGGGGGCGTTTTCACTGAAGCTTTCTTT. Protein product: CASNGGTGGVFTEAFF.

The chain carries TRBV27 and TRBJ2-6, with D perhaps TRBD2 (6 bases). V lost 1 base to trimming and J lost 17 bases, with 18 bases between them. The germline V gene encodes CDR1 MNHEY and CDR2 SMNVEV (reference sequence). The CDR3 totals 14 residues. The CDR3, as DNA: TGTGCCAGCAGTTTATACCCGCGACTAGTTGGATTGACTTTC. It encodes CASSLYPRLVGLTF. Combining the CDR3 with reference TRBV27 and TRBJ2-6 gives the whole variable domain EAQVTQNPRYLITVTGKKLTVTCSQNMNHEYMSWYRQDPGLGLRQIYYSMNVEVTDKGDVPEGYKVSRKEKRNFPLILESPSPNQTSLYFCASSLYPRLVGLTFGAGSRLTVL.

The chain recombines TRBV6-6 with TRBJ2-3; D possibly corresponds to TRBD2 (6 bases). V was cut by 6 bases and J by 6 bases, with 19 bases left in between. The germline gives CDR1 MNHNY, CDR2 SVGAGI (reference sequence). The CDR3 has 15 amino acids. This chain's CDR3 is CASSRAGTGVDTQYF. CDR3 bases: TGTGCCAGCAGCCGAGCGGGTACTGGGGTGGATACGCAGTATTTT.

The chain is built from TRBV11-2 and TRBJ2-7, with TRBD2 matching 12 bases. Per the germline V gene, CDR1 is SGHAT and CDR2 is FQNNGV. The V segment lost 7 bases and the J segment 1 base; nucleotides outside the gene matches: 8. The CDR3 length is 16 residues. This CDR3 reads CASTDPGLAGSYEQYF. DNA of the CDR3: TGTGCCAGCACAGACCCGGGACTAGCGGGTTCCTACGAGCAGTACTTC.

This chain links TRBV5-1 with TRBJ2-3; 9 bases fit TRBD2. The CDR3 has 17 amino acids. Trimming cost V 4 bases and J 2 bases; bases outside gene matches: 11. Germline lookup yields CDR1 SGHRS and CDR2 YFSETQ. The CDR3 DNA follows: TGCGCCAGCAGCACTTCTCTGACTAGCGGAGTCACAGATACGCAGTATTTT. It yields the protein CASSTSLTSGVTDTQYF. The variable domain in full, completed from reference TRBV5-1 and TRBJ2-3, reads KAGVTQTPRYLIKTRGQQVTLSCSPISGHRSVSWYQQTPGQGLQFLFEYFSETQRNKGNFPGRFSGRQFSNSRSEMNVSTLELGDSALYLCASSTSLTSGVTDTQYFGPGTRLTVL.

The V call is TRBV30, the J call TRBJ2-7; 7 positions agree with TRBD2. Looked up from germline, CDR1 is GTSNPN and CDR2 is SVGIG (reference sequence). The J segment lost 2 bases and the V segment lost 3 bases, leaving 13 bases of the junction unmatched. CDR3 length equals 16 residues. CDR3 coding DNA: TGTGCCTGGAGGGACGAAGGAGGGAGGGCAACCTACGAGCAGTACTTC. Protein: CAWRDEGGRATYEQYF.

About this clone: Compared with germline, one end of the junction differs, possibly owing to a read error. This rearrangement joins TRBV7-9 to TRBJ2-1, with 9 bases identical to TRBD2. The CDR3 contains 15 residues. CDR1 is SEHNR and CDR2 is FQNEAQ in the germline V gene (reference sequence). This chain's CDR3 is CASILIAGAYNEQFF. The DNA for the CDR3 is TGTGCCAGCATCTTAATAGCGGGAGCCTACAATGAGCAGTTCTTC.

The chain links TRBV29-1 to TRBJ1-1; D may be TRBD1 (6 bases). This CDR3 comprises 13 residues. Germline V lookup: CDR1 SQVTM, CDR2 ANQGSEA. V shed 6 bases and J shed 4 bases, with 15 bases lying between them. The CDR3 protein is CSVGRGRGTEAFF. The DNA of the CDR3 is TGCAGCGTGGGCAGGGGACGGGGCACTGAAGCTTTCTTT.

The chain recombines TRBV4-1 with TRBJ2-7, with TRBD2 matching 12 bases. The germline CDR1 and CDR2 sequences are MGHRA and YSYEKL. Trimming removed 4 bases from V and 3 bases from J; junction bases left unmatched: 4. The CDR3 length is 15 residues. The CDR3 sequence: CASSRGGLAGYEQYF. As DNA, the CDR3 is TGCGCCAGCAGCCGAGGGGGACTAGCGGGCTACGAGCAGTACTTC.

The CDR3 DNA reads TGTGCCTGGGATACTAGCAGCCCCAATGAGCAGTTCTTC. Amino acids: CAWDTSSPNEQFF. The V gene is TRBV30, the J gene TRBJ2-1; weak D call: TRBD2 (6 bases). The CDR3 is made up of 13 amino acids. Trimming took 5 bases from V and 6 from J, leaving 14 bases between them. Germline CDR1 reads GTSNPN; CDR2 reads SVGIG (reference sequence).